Listed below are T cell receptor beta chains from one sample, sequenced in a study of blood T cell repertoires in COVID-19. Repertoires were generated with immunoSEQ multiplex PCR, while TCRdb's copy carries only in-frame clones and drops some. This sample has around 150,000 clones, with 75% to 90% found just once. Sequencing was carried out using peripheral blood. The receptors shown here come from a human donor with acute or convalescent COVID-19. The donor label of this sample is uncertain. Both conserved end residues are part of each CDR3. The D gene is left open where the match is weak. Only some rows state a clone size, as once, few, many or a class for expanded clones.

TRBJ2-2	NA	TRBV7-8	NA	TGTGCCAGCAGCCCCCCGGTAATCAACACCGGGGAGCTGTTTTTT	CASSPPVINTGELFF
TRBJ1-5	NA	TRBV4-3	NA	TGCGCCAGCAGCCAAGATCGGGAGAGACAGCCCCAGCATTTT	CASSQDRERQPQHF
TRBJ1-5	few	TRBV7-2	NA	TGTGCCAGCAGCTTAGGGTGGTCCGGGGATCAGCCCCAGCATTTT	CASSLGWSGDQPQHF
TRBJ2-2	NA	TRBV7-2	NA	TGTGCCAGCAGCCCCAGCGGGGAGCTGTTTTTT	CASSPSGELFF
TRBJ1-1	NA	TRBV6-5	NA	TGTGCCAGCAGTTACTCAGGACAGAGGAACACTGAAGCTTTCTTT	CASSYSGQRNTEAFF
TRBJ1-1	NA	TRBV5-5	NA	TGTGCCAGCACCTTGGGGCGGGGAACTGAAGCTTTCTTT	CASTLGRGTEAFF
TRBJ1-1	few	TRBV30	TRBD1	TGTGCCTGGGAAAGACTTGCAGGGGGCACTGAAGCTTTCTTT	CAWERLAGGTEAFF
TRBJ2-5	NA	TRBV7-2	TRBD2	TGTGCCAGCAGCTCCCCTAGCGGGGGGACCCAGTACTTC	CASSSPSGGTQYF
TRBJ1-3	NA	TRBV6-6	NA	TGTGCCAGCAGTAAGGGGTACTCTGGAAACACCATATATTTT	CASSKGYSGNTIYF
TRBJ1-6	few	TRBV7-8	NA	TGTGCCAGCAGCTTAGGGTCTAAAGGGGATTCACCCCTCCACTTT	CASSLGSKGDSPLHF
TRBJ2-2	NA	TRBV11-2	NA	TGTGCCAGCAGCTTATTACAGCTGAACACCGGGGAGCTGTTTTTT	CASSLLQLNTGELFF
TRBJ2-1	NA	TRBV5-1	NA	TGCGCCAGCAGCTTGGAGGCGGGTAATCCGTCCTACAATGAGCAGTTCTTC	CASSLEAGNPSYNEQFF
TRBJ1-3	NA	TRBV27	NA	TGTGCCAGCAGCCGTTCGGGGCAGGGGGGAAACACCATATATTTT	CASSRSGQGGNTIYF
TRBJ2-5	NA	TRBV18	NA	TGTGCCAGCTCACCGTACTTTGGGGGCGGGCAAGAGACCCAGTACTTC	CASSPYFGGGQETQYF
TRBJ2-2	NA	TRBV28	TRBD1	TGTGCCAGCAGCCGCCGGGACAGGGGTTACACCGGGGAGCTGTTTTTT	CASSRRDRGYTGELFF
TRBJ1-1	once	TRBV7-2	TRBD1	TGTGCCAGCAGCTTAGCTTCCACAGGGGAGATGGAAGCTTTCTTT	CASSLASTGEMEAFF
TRBJ1-1	once	TRBV11-2	NA	TGTGCCAGCAGCTTAGATTTGGGGGATAGGGGGACTGAAGCTTTCTTT	CASSLDLGDRGTEAFF
TRBJ2-5	NA	TRBV6-1	TRBD1	TGTGCCAGCAGTGCCCACACCGGGACAGGGCAAGAGACCCAGTACTTC	CASSAHTGTGQETQYF
TRBJ1-3	NA	TRBV6-6	NA	TGTGCCAGCAGTTACTCGACGGGGAGGCTGAACACCATATATTTT	CASSYSTGRLNTIYF
TRBJ1-6	NA	TRBV12-3/TRBV12-4	TRBD1	TGTGCCAGCAAGGGGACAGTTAATTCACCCCTCCACTTT	CASKGTVNSPLHF
TRBJ2-7	NA	TRBV12-3/TRBV12-4	NA	TGTGCCAGCAGTCCTGACAGACCCTACGAGCAGTACTTC	CASSPDRPYEQYF
TRBJ1-5	NA	TRBV9	TRBD1	TGTGCCAGCAGCGTCGGGACAGGCACGGGGCAGCCCCAGCATTTT	CASSVGTGTGQPQHF
TRBJ1-6	NA	TRBV6-5	NA	TGTGCCAGCAGTTCTACAGGGAAGGGAGATAATTCACCCCTCCACTTT	CASSSTGKGDNSPLHF
TRBJ2-2	NA	TRBV11-3	TRBD1	TGTGCCAGCAGCTCAGGACAGGGGAGAGAAATGTGGGCCGGGGAGCTGTTTTTT	CASSSGQGREMWAGELFF
TRBJ2-1	few	TRBV5-4	TRBD1	TGTGCCAGCAGCTATAGGACAGGGGGAGGCAATGAGCAGTTCTTC	CASSYRTGGGNEQFF
TRBJ2-1	NA	TRBV4-1	TRBD2	TGCGCCAGCAGCCTAGTTCTAAGCAGGCGGGGGGCGGGGAATGAGCAGTTCTTC	CASSLVLSRRGAGNEQFF
TRBJ2-2	NA	TRBV9	NA	TGTGCCAGCAGCGCGTCGGGACTGTACACCGGGGAGCTGTTTTTT	CASSASGLYTGELFF
TRBJ1-1	NA	TRBV6-5	NA	TGTGCCAGCAGAGGAACAGCCTCCGTGAACACTGAAGCTTTCTTT	CASRGTASVNTEAFF
TRBJ2-5	NA	TRBV5-1	NA	TGCGCCAGCAGCTCCGCGCCAGGGGGGGAGACCCAGTACTTC	CASSSAPGGETQYF
TRBJ2-7	NA	TRBV7-2	TRBD1	TGTGCCAGCAGTTCCGGGACAGGGCCTCTCGGGGGAGAGCAGTACTTC	CASSSGTGPLGGEQYF
TRBJ1-3	NA	TRBV5-1	NA	TGCGCCAGCAGCTTGCTAGGCGAGTCTGGAAACACCATATATTTT	CASSLLGESGNTIYF
TRBJ1-2	NA	TRBV2	NA	TGTGCCAGCAGGGGGGGATATGGCTACACCTTC	CASRGGYGYTF
TRBJ2-7	NA	TRBV16	NA	TGTGCCAGCAGCCCTCGGGACACCGCACCCTACGAGCAGTACTTC	CASSPRDTAPYEQYF
TRBJ2-1	NA	TRBV7-2	TRBD2	TGTGCCAGCGGACTAGCGGGCCTCAATGAGCAGTTCTTC	CASGLAGLNEQFF
TRBJ2-3	NA	TRBV6-5	NA	TGTGCCAGCAGTCAGCCGGGACACTCCACAGATACGCAGTATTTT	CASSQPGHSTDTQYF